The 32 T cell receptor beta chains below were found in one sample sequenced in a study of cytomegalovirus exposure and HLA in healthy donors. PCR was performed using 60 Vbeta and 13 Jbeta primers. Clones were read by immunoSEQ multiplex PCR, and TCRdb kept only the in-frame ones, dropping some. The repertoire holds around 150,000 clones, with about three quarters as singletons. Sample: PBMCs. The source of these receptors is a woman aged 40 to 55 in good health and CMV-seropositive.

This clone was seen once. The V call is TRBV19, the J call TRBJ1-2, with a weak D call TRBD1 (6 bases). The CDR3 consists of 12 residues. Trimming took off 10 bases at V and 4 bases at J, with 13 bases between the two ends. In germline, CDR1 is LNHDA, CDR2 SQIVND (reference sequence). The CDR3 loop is CATRGRVYGYTF. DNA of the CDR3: TGTGCCACCAGGGGCAGGGTCTATGGCTACACCTTC.

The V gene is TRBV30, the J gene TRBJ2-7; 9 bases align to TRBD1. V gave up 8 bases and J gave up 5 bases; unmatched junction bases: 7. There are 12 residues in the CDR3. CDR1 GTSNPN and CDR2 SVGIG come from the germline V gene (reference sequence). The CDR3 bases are TGTGCCAGACGGGACAGGGACCACGAGCAGTACTTC. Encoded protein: CARRDRDHEQYF.

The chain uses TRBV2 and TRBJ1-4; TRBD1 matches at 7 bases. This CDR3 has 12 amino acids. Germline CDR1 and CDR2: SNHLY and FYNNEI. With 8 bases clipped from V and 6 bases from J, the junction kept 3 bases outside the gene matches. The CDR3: CASGGQDEKLFF. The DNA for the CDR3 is TGTGCCAGCGGTGGACAGGATGAAAAACTGTTTTTT.

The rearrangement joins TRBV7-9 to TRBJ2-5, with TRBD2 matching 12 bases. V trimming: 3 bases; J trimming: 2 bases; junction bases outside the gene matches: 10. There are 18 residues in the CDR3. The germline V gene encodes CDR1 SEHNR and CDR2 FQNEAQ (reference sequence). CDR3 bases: TGTGCCAGCAGCTTCGAGGCGCGACTAGCGGGAGTGCAAGAGACCCAGTACTTC. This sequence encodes CASSFEARLAGVQETQYF.

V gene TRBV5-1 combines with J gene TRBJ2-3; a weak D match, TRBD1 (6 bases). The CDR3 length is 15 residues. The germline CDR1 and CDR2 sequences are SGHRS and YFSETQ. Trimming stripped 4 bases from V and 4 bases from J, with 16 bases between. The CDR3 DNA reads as TGCGCCAGCAGCCTACAGGGAAATGGGGCAGATACGCAGTATTTT. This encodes CASSLQGNGADTQYF.

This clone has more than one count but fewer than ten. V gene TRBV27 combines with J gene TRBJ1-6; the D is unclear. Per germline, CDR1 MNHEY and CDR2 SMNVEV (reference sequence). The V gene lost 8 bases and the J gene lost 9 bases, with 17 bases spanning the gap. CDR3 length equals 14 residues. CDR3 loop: CASCGVMGGSPLHF. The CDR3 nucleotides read TGTGCCAGCTGCGGAGTGATGGGAGGTTCACCCCTCCACTTT.

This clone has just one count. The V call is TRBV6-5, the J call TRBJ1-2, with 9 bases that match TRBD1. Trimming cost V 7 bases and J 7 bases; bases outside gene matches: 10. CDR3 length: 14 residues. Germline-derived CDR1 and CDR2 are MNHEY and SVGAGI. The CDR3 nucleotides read TGTGCCAGCACCGAAACAGGGGGCGTCGGTGGCTACACCTTC. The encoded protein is CASTETGGVGGYTF.

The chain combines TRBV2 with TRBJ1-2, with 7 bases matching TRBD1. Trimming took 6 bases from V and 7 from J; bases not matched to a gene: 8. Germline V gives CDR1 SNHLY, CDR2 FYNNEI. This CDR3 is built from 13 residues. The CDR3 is CASRGGGGRGYTF. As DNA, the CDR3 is TGTGCCAGCAGAGGAGGAGGGGGCCGTGGCTACACCTTC.

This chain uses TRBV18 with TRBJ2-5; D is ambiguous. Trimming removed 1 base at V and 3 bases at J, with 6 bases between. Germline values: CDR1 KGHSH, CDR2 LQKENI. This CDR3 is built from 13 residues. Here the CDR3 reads CASSPLREETQYF. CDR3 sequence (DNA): TGTGCCAGCTCACCACTGAGAGAAGAGACCCAGTACTTC.

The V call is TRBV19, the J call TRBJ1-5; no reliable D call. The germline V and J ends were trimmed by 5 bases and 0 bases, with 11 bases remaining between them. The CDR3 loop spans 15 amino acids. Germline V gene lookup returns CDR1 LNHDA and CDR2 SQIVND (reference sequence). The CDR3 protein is CASSRKLNSNQPQHF. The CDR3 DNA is TGTGCCAGTAGTCGCAAGCTGAATAGCAATCAGCCCCAGCATTTT.

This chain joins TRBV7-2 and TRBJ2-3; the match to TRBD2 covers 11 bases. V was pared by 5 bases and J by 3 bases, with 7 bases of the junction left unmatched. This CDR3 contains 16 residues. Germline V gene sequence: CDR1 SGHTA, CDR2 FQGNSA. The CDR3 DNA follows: TGTGCCAGCAGCACTCGACTAGCGGGGTTTACAGATACGCAGTATTTT. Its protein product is CASSTRLAGFTDTQYF.

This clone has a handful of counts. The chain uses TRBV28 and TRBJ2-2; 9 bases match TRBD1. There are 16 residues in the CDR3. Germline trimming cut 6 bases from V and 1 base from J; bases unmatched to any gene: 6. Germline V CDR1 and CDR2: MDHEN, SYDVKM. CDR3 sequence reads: CASRGPGQGNTGELFF. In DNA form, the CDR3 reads TGTGCCAGCAGGGGCCCGGGACAGGGGAACACCGGGGAGCTGTTTTTT. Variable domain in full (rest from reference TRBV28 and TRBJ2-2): DVKVTQSSRYLVKRTGEKVFLECVQDMDHENMFWYRQDPGLGLRLIYFSYDVKMKEKGDIPEGYSVSREKKERFSLILESASTNQTSMYLCASRGPGQGNTGELFFGEGSRLTVL.

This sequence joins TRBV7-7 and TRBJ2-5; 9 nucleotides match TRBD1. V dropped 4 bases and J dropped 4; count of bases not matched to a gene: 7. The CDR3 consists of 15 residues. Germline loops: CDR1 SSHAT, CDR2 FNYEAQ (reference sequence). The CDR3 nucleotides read TGTGCCAGCAGCTACGGACAGGGGCAGGGAGAGACCCAGTACTTC. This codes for CASSYGQGQGETQYF.

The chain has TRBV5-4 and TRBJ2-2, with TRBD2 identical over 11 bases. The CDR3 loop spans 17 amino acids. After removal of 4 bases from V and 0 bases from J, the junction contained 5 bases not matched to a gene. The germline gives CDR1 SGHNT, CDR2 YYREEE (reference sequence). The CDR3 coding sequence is TGTGCCAGCAGCCCGGGGACTAGCGGAGCGAACACCGGGGAGCTGTTTTTT. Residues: CASSPGTSGANTGELFF.

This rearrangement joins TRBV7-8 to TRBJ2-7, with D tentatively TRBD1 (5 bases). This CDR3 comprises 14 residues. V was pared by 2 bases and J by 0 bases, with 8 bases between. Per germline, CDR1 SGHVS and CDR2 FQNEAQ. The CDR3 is CASSLQGSSYEQYF. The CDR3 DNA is TGTGCCAGCAGCTTACAGGGTAGCTCCTACGAGCAGTACTTC.

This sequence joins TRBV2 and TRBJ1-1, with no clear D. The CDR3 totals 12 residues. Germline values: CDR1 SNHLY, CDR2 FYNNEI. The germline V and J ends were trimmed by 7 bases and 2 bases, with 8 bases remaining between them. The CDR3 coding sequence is TGTGCCAGCACTGCGGGTAACACTGAAGCTTTCTTT. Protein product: CASTAGNTEAFF.

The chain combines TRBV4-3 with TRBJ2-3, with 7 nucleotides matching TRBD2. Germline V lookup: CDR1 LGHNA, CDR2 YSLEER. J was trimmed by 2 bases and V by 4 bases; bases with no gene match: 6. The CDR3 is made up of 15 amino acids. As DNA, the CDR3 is TGCGCCAGCAGCCGTACTAGCGATCCCACAGATACGCAGTATTTT. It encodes CASSRTSDPTDTQYF.

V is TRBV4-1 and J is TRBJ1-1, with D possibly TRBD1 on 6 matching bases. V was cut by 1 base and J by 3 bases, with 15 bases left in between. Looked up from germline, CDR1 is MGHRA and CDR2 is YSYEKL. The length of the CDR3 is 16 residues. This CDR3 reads CASSQGLQGGHTEAFF. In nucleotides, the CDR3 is TGCGCCAGCAGCCAAGGCCTACAGGGTGGGCACACTGAAGCTTTCTTT.

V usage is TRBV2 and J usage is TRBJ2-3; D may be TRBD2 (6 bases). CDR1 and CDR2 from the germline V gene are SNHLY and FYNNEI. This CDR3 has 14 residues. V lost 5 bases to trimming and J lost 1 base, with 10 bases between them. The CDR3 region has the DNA TGTGCCAGCAGTACGGGCGGGGGCACAGATACGCAGTATTTT. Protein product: CASSTGGGTDTQYF.

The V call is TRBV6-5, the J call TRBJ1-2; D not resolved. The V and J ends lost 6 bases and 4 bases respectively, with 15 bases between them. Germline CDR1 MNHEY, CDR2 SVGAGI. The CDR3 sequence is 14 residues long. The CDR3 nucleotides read TGTGCCAGCAGCTCGACGCTGGCGGCCTATGGCTACACCTTC. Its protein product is CASSSTLAAYGYTF.

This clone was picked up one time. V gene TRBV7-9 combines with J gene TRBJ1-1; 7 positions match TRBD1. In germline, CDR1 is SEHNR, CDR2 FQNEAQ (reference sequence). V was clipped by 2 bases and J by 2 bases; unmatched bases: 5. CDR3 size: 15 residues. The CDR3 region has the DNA TGTGCCAGCAGCTTATGGGACAGCTCCAACACTGAAGCTTTCTTT. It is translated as CASSLWDSSNTEAFF.

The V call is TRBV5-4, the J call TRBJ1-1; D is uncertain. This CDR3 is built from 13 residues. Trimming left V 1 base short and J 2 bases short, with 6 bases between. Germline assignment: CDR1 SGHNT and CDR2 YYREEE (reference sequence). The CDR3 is CASSLIPNTEAFF. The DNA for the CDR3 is TGTGCCAGCAGCTTGATCCCTAACACTGAAGCTTTCTTT. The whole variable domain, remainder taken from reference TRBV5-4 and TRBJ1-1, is ETGVTQSPTHLIKTRGQQVTLRCSSQSGHNTVSWYQQALGQGPQFIFQYYREEENGRGNFPPRFSGLQFPNYSSELNVNALELDDSALYLCASSLIPNTEAFFGQGTRLTVV.

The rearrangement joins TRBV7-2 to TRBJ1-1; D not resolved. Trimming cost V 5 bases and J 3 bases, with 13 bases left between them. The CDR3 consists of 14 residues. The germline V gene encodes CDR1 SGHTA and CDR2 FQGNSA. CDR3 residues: CASSDTALHTEAFF. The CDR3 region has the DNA TGTGCCAGCAGCGACACGGCCCTTCACACTGAAGCTTTCTTT.

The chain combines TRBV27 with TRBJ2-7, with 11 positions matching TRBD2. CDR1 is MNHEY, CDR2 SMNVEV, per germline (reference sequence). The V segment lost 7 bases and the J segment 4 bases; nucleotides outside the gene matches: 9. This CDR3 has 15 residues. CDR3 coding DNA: TGTGCCAGCACCAGTCGGGCTAGCGGGAGGTACGAGCAGTACTTC. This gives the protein CASTSRASGRYEQYF.

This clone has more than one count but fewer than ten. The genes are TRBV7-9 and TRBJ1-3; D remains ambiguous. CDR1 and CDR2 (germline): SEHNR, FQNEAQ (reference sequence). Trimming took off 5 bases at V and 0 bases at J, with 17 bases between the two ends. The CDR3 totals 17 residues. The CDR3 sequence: CASSRSGVALSGNTIYF. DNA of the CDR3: TGTGCCAGCAGCCGGTCCGGAGTTGCCCTCTCTGGAAACACCATATATTTT.

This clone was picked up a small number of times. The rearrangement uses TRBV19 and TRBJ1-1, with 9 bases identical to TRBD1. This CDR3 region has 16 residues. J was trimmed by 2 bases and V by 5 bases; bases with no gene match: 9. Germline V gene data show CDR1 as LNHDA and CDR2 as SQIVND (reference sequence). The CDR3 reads CASSAWTGADNTEAFF. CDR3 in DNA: TGTGCCAGTAGTGCATGGACAGGGGCGGATAACACTGAAGCTTTCTTT. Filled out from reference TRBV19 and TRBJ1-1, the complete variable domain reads DGGITQSPKYLFRKEGQNVTLSCEQNLNHDAMYWYRQDPGQGLRLIYYSQIVNDFQKGDIAEGYSVSREKKESFPLTVTSAQKNPTAFYLCASSAWTGADNTEAFFGQGTRLTVV.

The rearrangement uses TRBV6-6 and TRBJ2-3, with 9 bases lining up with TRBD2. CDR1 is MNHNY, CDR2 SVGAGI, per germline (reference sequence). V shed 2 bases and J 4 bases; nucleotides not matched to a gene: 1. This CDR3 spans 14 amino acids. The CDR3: CASSYAGGADTQYF. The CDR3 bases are TGTGCCAGCAGTTACGCGGGAGGGGCAGATACGCAGTATTTT.

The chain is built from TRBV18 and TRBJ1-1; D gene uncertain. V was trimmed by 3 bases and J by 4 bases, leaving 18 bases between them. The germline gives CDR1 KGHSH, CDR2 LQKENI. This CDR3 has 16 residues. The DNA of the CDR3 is TGTGCCAGCTCACCTTTTGGACTAAAGGGCAGCACTGAAGCTTTCTTT. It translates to CASSPFGLKGSTEAFF.

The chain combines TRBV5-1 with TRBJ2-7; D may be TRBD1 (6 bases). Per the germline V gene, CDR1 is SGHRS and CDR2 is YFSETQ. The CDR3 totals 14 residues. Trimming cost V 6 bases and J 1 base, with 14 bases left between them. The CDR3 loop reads CASTPLQGSYEQYF. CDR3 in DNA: TGCGCCAGCACTCCCCTACAGGGATCCTACGAGCAGTACTTC.

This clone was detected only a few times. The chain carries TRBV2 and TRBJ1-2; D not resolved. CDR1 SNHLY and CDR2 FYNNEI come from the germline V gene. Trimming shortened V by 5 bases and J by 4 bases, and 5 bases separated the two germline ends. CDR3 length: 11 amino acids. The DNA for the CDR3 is TGTGCCAGCAGTAATCTCTATGGCTACACCTTC. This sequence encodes CASSNLYGYTF.

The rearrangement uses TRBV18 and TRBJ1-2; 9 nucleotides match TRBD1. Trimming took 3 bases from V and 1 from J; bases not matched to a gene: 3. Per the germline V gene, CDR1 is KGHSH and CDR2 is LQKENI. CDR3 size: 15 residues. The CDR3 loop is CASSPRTGDNYGYTF. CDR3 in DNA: TGTGCCAGCTCACCCAGGACAGGGGATAACTATGGCTACACCTTC.

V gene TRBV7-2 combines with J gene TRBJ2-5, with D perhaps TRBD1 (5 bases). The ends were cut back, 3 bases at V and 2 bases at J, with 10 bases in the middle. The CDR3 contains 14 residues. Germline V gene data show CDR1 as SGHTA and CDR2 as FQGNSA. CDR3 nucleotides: TGTGCCAGCAGCTTTCCAGGGCGGCAAGAGACCCAGTACTTC. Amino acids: CASSFPGRQETQYF. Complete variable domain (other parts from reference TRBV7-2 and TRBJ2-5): GAGVSQSPSNKVTEKGKDVELRCDPISGHTALYWYRQSLGQGLEFLIYFQGNSAPDKSGLPSDRFSAERTGGSVSTLTIQRTQQEDSAVYLCASSFPGRQETQYFGPGTRLLVL.